The following is a T cell receptor beta chain sequence with its context. The repertoire was sequenced with immunoSEQ multiplex PCR; TCRdb's copy has only in-frame clones and lacks some. The sample lists 300,000 to 350,000 clones; around 89% were seen once. These data originate in a study of blood T cell repertoires in COVID-19. The V gene's germline CDR1 is SGHVS and CDR2 FQNEAQ. V was shortened by 3 bases and J by 3 bases, with 12 bases between the two germline ends. There are 14 residues in the CDR3. Sequencing was done on a sample of peripheral blood. The chain couples TRBV7-8 to TRBJ2-7; D gene uncertain. The TCR originated in a woman under 40 with COVID-19, enrolled during active disease. In DNA, the CDR3 is TGTGCCAGCAGCTTTTCGATCCCAGGCTACGAGCAGTACGTC. Protein product: CASSFSIPGYEQYV.